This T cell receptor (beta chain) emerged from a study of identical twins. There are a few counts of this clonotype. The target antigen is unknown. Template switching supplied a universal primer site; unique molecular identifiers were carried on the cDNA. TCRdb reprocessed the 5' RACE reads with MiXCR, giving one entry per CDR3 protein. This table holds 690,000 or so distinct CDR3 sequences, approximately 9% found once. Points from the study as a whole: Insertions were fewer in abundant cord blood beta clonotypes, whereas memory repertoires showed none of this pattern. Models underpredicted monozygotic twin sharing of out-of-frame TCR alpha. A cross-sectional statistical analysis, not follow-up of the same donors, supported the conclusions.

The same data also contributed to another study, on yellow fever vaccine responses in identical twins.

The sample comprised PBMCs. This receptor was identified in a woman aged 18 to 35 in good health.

This CDR3 reads CASSSKNYEQYF. The CDR3 region has the DNA TGTGCCAGCAGTTCCAAGAACTACGAGCAGTACTTC. The J gene is TRBJ2-7, the V gene TRBV12-3 or TRBV12-4; no clear D gene. Trimming shortened V by 4 bases and J by 3 bases, and 7 bases separated the two germline ends. CDR3 size: 12 residues.